Listed below are T cell receptor beta chains from one sample, sequenced in a study of blood T cell repertoires in COVID-19. TCRdb's table, derived via immunoSEQ multiplex PCR, lists solely in-frame clones and lacks some. Of around 23,000 clones listed, just over 85% are singletons. Sequenced input: peripheral blood. Receptor source: a woman aged 80 or over with active or convalescent COVID-19. The CDR3 runs from the conserved cysteine through the conserved F or W. The D gene is left open where the match is weak. Part of the rows lack a size; the others show once, few, many or a class for expanded clones.

.	TRBJ1-2	TRBV30	.	TGTGCCTGGACCCCCACTAACTATGGCTACACCTTC	CAWTPTNYGYTF
.	TRBJ2-2	TRBV2	.	TGTGCCAGCAGTGGAGGAACCGGGGAGCTGTTTTTT	CASSGGTGELFF
.	TRBJ1-1	TRBV6-5	.	TGTGCCAGCAGTTACTCGATTTGGGGGCCCACTGAAGCTTTCTTT	CASSYSIWGPTEAFF
TRBD1	TRBJ2-2	TRBV10-3	.	TGTGCCATCAGTGAGCCGGGACAGGGTTACACCGGGGAGCTGTTTTTT	CAISEPGQGYTGELFF
.	TRBJ2-1	TRBV21-1	.	TGTGCCAGCAGCCCTCGGGTAGCGGAGCAGTTCTTC	CASSPRVAEQFF
TRBD1	TRBJ1-3	TRBV29-1	.	TGCAGCGTGCAAACAGGGGGCGCCTATGGAAACACCATATATTTT	CSVQTGGAYGNTIYF
TRBD2	TRBJ2-7	TRBV5-1	.	TGCGCCAGCAGCGCAGGGACTAGCGGGAGTTACGAGCAGTACTTC	CASSAGTSGSYEQYF
.	TRBJ2-3	TRBV24-1	.	TGTGCCACCAGTGATTTGGGATCGGGCCCCGGGGCGCAGTATTTT	CATSDLGSGPGAQYF
.	TRBJ1-3	TRBV28	medium-sized	TGTGCCAGCACCTCTCTACTGGGAGTCTCTGGAAACACCATATATTTT	CASTSLLGVSGNTIYF
TRBD1	TRBJ1-5	TRBV19	once	TGTGCCAGTACCGGGACAGGGAGGGGTCAGCCCCAGCATTTT	CASTGTGRGQPQHF
.	TRBJ2-3	TRBV21-1	.	TGTGCCAGCAGCAGAGATTACAGGGATGGGTTCACAGATACGCAGTATTTT	CASSRDYRDGFTDTQYF
.	TRBJ1-4	TRBV11-3	.	TGTGCCAGCAGCTCCCCATTTTATGGGGCCGAGGTTGAAAAACTGTTTTTT	CASSSPFYGAEVEKLFF
.	TRBJ2-6	TRBV10-1	.	TGCGCCAGCGGGCGGGACAGCCTCTCTGGGGCCAACGTCCTGACTTTC	CASGRDSLSGANVLTF
TRBD1	TRBJ1-6	TRBV3-1/TRBV3-2	.	TGTGCCAGCAGCCTGGGACAGGGGGCGAATTCACCCCTCCACTTT	CASSLGQGANSPLHF
TRBD1	TRBJ2-7	TRBV28	.	TGTGCCAGCAGTTTAATAGGGCACAGGGGGAGAACAAACGAGCAGTACTTC	CASSLIGHRGRTNEQYF
.	TRBJ2-3	TRBV19	.	TGTGCCAGTAGTGAGGGTCGAAGCACAGATACGCAGTATTTT	CASSEGRSTDTQYF
.	TRBJ2-6	TRBV5-1	.	TGCGCCAGCAGCTTGGGAGGCAGCTCTGGGGCCAACGTCCTGACTTTC	CASSLGGSSGANVLTF
.	TRBJ2-1	TRBV5-1	.	TGCGCCAGCAGCTTGACAGGAGATTACAATGAGCAGTTCTTC	CASSLTGDYNEQFF
.	TRBJ2-4	TRBV21-1	.	TGTGCCAGCAGCAAAGAGGCTAGCGGGAGGGCGACGATAAACATTCAGTACTTC	CASSKEASGRATINIQYF
.	TRBJ1-1	TRBV7-9	.	TGTGCCAGCAGCTTAAGGCCAGGCACTGAAGCTTTCTTT	CASSLRPGTEAFF
.	TRBJ2-6	TRBV18	.	TGTGCCAGCTCACCGCGGGACGGAGGGCCTTATTCTGGGGCCAACGTCCTGACTTTC	CASSPRDGGPYSGANVLTF
.	TRBJ1-5	TRBV19	.	TGTGCCAGTAGTACCTATCAGGGGAGAAATCAGCCCCAGCATTTT	CASSTYQGRNQPQHF
.	TRBJ2-7	TRBV10-3	.	TGTGCCATCAGTGACTCTACAGGGAGCTCCTACGAGCAGTACTTC	CAISDSTGSSYEQYF
TRBD2	TRBJ2-3	TRBV5-1	.	TGCGCCAGCAGCTTACTAGCGGACACAGATACGCAGTATTTT	CASSLLADTDTQYF
.	TRBJ2-7	TRBV20-1	.	TGCAGTGCTAGTCTCGGGAAGAGGCCTTACGACGAGCAGTACTTC	CSASLGKRPYDEQYF
TRBD1	TRBJ2-7	TRBV24-1	.	TGTGCCACCAGCCCAGGCCGGGACAGAGACGAGCAGTACTTC	CATSPGRDRDEQYF
TRBD2	TRBJ2-3	TRBV9	few	TGTGCCAGCAGCCCCGGTCAGGGACTAGCATCAGATACGCAGTATTTT	CASSPGQGLASDTQYF
.	TRBJ1-5	TRBV13	.	TGTGCCAGCAGCTTAGGAGGACGGGACAATCAGCCCCAGCATTTT	CASSLGGRDNQPQHF
TRBD2	TRBJ2-7	TRBV5-1	.	TGCGCCAGCAGATCACCGGGACTAGCGGGAGGGCCCTCCGAGCAGTACTTC	CASRSPGLAGGPSEQYF
.	TRBJ2-5	TRBV19	.	TGTGCCAGTAGTAGCTTGGGGCAGGCGGTCGAGACCCAGTACTTC	CASSSLGQAVETQYF
.	TRBJ2-1	TRBV6-5	once	TGTGCCAGCATTTTTCTGTTTAGCTCCAATGAGCAGTTCTTC	CASIFLFSSNEQFF
TRBD1	TRBJ2-7	TRBV19	.	TGTGCCAGTAGTGGGACAGTAGGGAAGCAGTACTTC	CASSGTVGKQYF
TRBD1	TRBJ1-3	TRBV18	.	TGTGCCAGCTCACCACTTTCACGGGGTACGGGACAGACTGGAAACACCATATATTTT	CASSPLSRGTGQTGNTIYF
.	TRBJ2-7	TRBV11-2	.	TGTGCCAGCAGCCCCAGTGGGGTGGGAGTTCAAACCTACGAGCAGTACTTC	CASSPSGVGVQTYEQYF